This T cell receptor (beta chain) comes out of a study of spatial heterogeneity in lung cancer (dated by TCRdb to the late 2010s). Some background on the complete study: Beta-chain transcripts were consistently detected in greater numbers than alpha-chain transcripts, which likely reflects a higher abundance of beta-chain transcripts. In the raw uncorrected reads, each unique combination of TCR and UMI appeared on average more than ten times. In non-small cell lung cancer, the study made a quantitative comparison of TCR alpha and beta repertoires among multiple tumor regions, matched nontumor lung and blood. The study linked features of the TCR repertoire to counts of nonsynonymous mutations, which were determined by whole-exome sequencing of tumor tissue. At surgery, both alpha and beta chains were TCR-sequenced in 200 to 250 tumor regions, about 64 matched nontumor lung samples and some 60 PBMC samples.

Libraries were built with 5' RACE. Instrument on record: NextSeq 500. The TCR library protocol attached a unique molecular identifier to each TCR cDNA molecule to allow correction of PCR and sequencing errors. From the authors' description of their analysis: TCR identification, UMI-based error correction and CDR3 extraction were performed with Decombinator tools. TCRs above a frequency of 2 per 1,000, corresponding to the top 1% of the tumor frequency distribution, were defined as expanded. Renyi diversity was computed with the R vegan package after each repertoire had been subsampled 100 times to 5,000 TCRs. To build CDR3 similarity networks, amino acid triplet string-kernel similarity was used, and CDR3s were connected when their pairwise similarity was above 0.82. TCRdb redid the processing of the public reads, applying fastp at Q25 and MiXCR, and retained in-frame beta chains. Records with the same CDR3 protein are collapsed into one entry carrying the most frequent genes and DNA. These V and J calls originate from TCRdb's pipeline instead of the authors' own analysis. The table for this sample lists about 25,000 distinct CDR3 sequences; approximately 7% of them were counted only once. The top ten hold roughly an eighth of the sample.

From the cysteine through the phenylalanine, the CDR3 covers 16 amino acids. The read is trimmed to its CDR3 DNA, 48 bases read in frame from base 1. Looking up the germline V gene yields CDR1 ENHRY and CDR2 SYGVKD. Germline trimming amounts to 10 bases on V and 0 bases on J, with 7 as the count of junction bases outside the gene matches. On this clonotype: No antigen is known for it. No quality values exist for individual bases; no much larger clone is one base distant.

The label giving this sample's time point can be read as: sample taken at primary tumor resection. Donors were some 67 patients with early-stage, untreated non-small cell lung cancer from the lung TRACERx cohort. TCR sequencing used whole RNA extracted from tumor and nontumor lung tissue, or from cryopreserved PBMC samples, without cell sorting. A patient was chosen for TCR sequencing only when enough RNA was available from at least two tumor regions. On the study overall, not on this receptor specifically: Additional single-cell paired TCR alpha and beta sequencing was considered necessary to confirm, at a functional level, the hypothesis that regional TCRs recognize regional mutations. Ubiquitous expanded tumor TCRs showed up in blood more often at tumor resection than at routine follow-up.

The V and J segments used are TRBV10-3 and TRBJ1-5, and 12 junction bases match TRBD1. The specimen was PBMCs, collected at surgery. The clonotype comes from a male donor with early-stage non-small cell lung cancer. The bases read TGTGCCACCTGGGACAGGGGGCCGAATAGCAATCAGCCCCAGCATTTT. Translation gives CATWDRGPNSNQPQHF.